The entry that follows covers one TCR beta chain sequence. Antigen specificity is unknown. The CDR3 carries no conserved terminal phenylalanine or tryptophan, so it likely arises from a read error. Sequenced by immunoSEQ multiplex PCR; TCRdb stores in-frame clones only, minus some. The table includes about 130,000 clones, 80% to 95% detected once. V was trimmed by 2 bases and J by 1 base, leaving 11 bases between them. This CDR3 is built from 15 residues. CDR1 and CDR2 from the germline V gene are LNHDA and SQIVND (reference sequence). This specimen belongs to a study of graft-versus-host responses after intestinal transplantation. General study results and limits: GvH clones occurred in recipient marrow; some first appeared in ileum or blood. Early post-transplant falls in HvG clones accompanied the peak levels of circulating GvH clones.

The source material was unstimulated CD4+ T cells sorted from spleen or lymph node cells, sampled before intestinal transplant. The chain employs TRBV19 and TRBJ1-2; TRBD1 might be the D (5 bases). This clonotype was sampled from a human donor who received an intestinal transplant. CDR3 nucleotide sequence: TGTGCCAGTAGTATATCCGGGGGATTTAACTATGGCTACACCCTC. Protein product: CASSISGGFNYGYTL.